The entry below describes one TCR beta chain. This clonotype was picked up many times. It has no known antigen specificity. No base-level quality is on record; no much larger clone is a single base apart. From its cysteine to its phenylalanine, the CDR3 spans 19 amino acids. The entry retains the CDR3 DNA only, 57 bases that are in frame from base 1. Per the germline V gene, SNHLY is the CDR1 and FYNNEI is the CDR2. Trimming leaves V shorter by 10 bases and J shorter by 1 base, with the junction holding 22 bases beyond the gene matches. The record originates from a study of T-cell reconstitution after alpha-beta-depleted transplantation in children (dated by TCRdb to about 2016). Turning to the overall study: Using TCR repertoire profiling, the study quantitatively followed how T-cell immune reconstitution unfolded in children after TCRalphabeta/CD19-depleted allogeneic hematopoietic cell transplantation.

The library was built by means of PCR. The sequencer was an Illumina HiSeq 2500. TCR libraries were prepared with molecular barcoding, using unique molecular identifiers to normalize TCRbeta repertoire quantification. TCRdb passed the public sequencing reads through fastp at Q25 and MiXCR, retaining productive beta sequences. Every CDR3 protein is listed once, alongside the most common genes and DNA of its rows. The sample contains hundreds of thousands of distinct CDR3 sequences, about 10% of them found a single time. The biggest ten clones account for less than 5% of the sample. This clonotype originated in a human donor who donated a stem cell graft to a child with acute myeloid leukemia. The sample consisted of PBMCs from the stem cell graft donor, taken from the stem cell graft. The rearranged segments are TRBV2 and TRBJ2-3, with TRBD2 matching 8 junction bases. The CDR3 sequence is CATNSGLGGRKGGTDTQYF. The DNA sequence reads TGTGCCACCAACTCGGGACTAGGTGGCCGCAAGGGTGGCACAGATACGCAGTATTTT. Joined to the reference TRBV2 and TRBJ2-3 proteins, this CDR3 gives the full variable domain: EPEVTQTPSHQVTQMGQEVILRCVPISNHLYFYWYRQILGQKVEFLVSFYNNEISEKSEIFDDQFSVERPDGSNFTLKIRSTKLEDSAMYFCATNSGLGGRKGGTDTQYFGPGTRLTVL.